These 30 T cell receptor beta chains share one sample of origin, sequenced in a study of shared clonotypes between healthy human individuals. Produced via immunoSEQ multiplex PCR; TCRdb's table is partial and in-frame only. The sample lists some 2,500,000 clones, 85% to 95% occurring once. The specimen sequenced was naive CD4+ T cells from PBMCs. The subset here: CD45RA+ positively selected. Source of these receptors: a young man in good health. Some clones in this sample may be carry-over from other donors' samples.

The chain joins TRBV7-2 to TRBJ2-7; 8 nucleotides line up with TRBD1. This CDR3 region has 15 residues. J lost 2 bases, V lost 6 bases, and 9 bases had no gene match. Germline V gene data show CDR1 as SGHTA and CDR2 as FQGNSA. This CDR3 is CASRNPGTGTYEQYF. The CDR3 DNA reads TGTGCCAGCAGAAACCCAGGGACAGGAACCTACGAGCAGTACTTC.

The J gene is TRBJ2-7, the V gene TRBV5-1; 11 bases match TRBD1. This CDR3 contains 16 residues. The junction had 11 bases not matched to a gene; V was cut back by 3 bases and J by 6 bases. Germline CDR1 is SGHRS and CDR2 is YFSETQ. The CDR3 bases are TGCGCCAGCAGCTACAATTATGGACAGGGGGCGGGCGAGCAGTACTTC. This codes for CASSYNYGQGAGEQYF.

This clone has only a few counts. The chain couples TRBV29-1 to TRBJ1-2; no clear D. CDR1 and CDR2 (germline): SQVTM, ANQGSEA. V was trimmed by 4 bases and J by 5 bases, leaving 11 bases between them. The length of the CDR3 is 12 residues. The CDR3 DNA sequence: TGCAGCGTTGCAGCCGTAACGTATGGCTACACCTTC. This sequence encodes CSVAAVTYGYTF.

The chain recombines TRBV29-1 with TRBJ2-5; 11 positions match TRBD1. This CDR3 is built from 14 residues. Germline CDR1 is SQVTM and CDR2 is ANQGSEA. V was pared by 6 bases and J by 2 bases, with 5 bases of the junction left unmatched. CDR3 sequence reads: CSVARDRGQETQYF. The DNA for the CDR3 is TGCAGCGTCGCTCGGGACAGGGGGCAAGAGACCCAGTACTTC.

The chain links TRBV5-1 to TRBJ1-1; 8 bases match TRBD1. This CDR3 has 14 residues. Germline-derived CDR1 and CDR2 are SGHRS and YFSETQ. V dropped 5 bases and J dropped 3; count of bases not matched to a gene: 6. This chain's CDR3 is CASRPTGVDTEAFF. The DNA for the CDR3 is TGCGCCAGCAGGCCGACAGGGGTAGACACTGAAGCTTTCTTT.

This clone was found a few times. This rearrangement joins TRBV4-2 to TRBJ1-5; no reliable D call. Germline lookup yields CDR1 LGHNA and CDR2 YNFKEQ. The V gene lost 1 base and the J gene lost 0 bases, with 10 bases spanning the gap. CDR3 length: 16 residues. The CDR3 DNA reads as TGTGCCAGCAGCCAAGTCGGAGACGATAGCAATCAGCCCCAGCATTTT. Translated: CASSQVGDDSNQPQHF.

CDR3 sequence: CASSFRTGPQNTEAFF. CDR3 nucleotide sequence: TGCGCCAGCAGCTTTCGGACAGGTCCTCAGAACACTGAAGCTTTCTTT. This chain uses TRBV5-1 with TRBJ1-1; 7 nucleotides line up with TRBD1. In germline, CDR1 is SGHRS, CDR2 YFSETQ. This CDR3 has 16 residues. Unmatched junction bases numbered 8, after V lost 2 bases and J lost 1 base.

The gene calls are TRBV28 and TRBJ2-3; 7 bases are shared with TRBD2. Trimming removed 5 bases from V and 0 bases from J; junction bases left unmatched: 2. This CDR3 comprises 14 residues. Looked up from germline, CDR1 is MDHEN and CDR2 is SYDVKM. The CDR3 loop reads CASSRDYSTDTQYF. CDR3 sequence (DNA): TGTGCCAGCAGTCGGGACTACAGCACAGATACGCAGTATTTT. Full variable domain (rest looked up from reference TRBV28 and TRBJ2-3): DVKVTQSSRYLVKRTGEKVFLECVQDMDHENMFWYRQDPGLGLRLIYFSYDVKMKEKGDIPEGYSVSREKKERFSLILESASTNQTSMYLCASSRDYSTDTQYFGPGTRLTVL.

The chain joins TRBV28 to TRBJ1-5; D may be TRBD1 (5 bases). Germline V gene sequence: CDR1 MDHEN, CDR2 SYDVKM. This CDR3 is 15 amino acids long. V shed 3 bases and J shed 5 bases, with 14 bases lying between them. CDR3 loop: CASSLYWGGDQPQHF. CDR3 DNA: TGTGCCAGCAGTTTGTATTGGGGGGGGGATCAGCCCCAGCATTTT.

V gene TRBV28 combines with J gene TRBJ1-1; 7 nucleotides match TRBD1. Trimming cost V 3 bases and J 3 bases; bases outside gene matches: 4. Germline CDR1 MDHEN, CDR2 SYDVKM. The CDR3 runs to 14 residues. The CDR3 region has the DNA TGTGCCAGCAGTTTGGGTGACAGGGACACTGAAGCTTTCTTT. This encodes CASSLGDRDTEAFF.

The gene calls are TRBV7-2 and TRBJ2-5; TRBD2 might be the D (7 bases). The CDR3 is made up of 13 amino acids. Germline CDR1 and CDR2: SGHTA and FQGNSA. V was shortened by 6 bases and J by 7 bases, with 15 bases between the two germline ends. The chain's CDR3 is CASRLTGLGTQYF. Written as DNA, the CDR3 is TGTGCCAGCAGATTGACAGGACTAGGGACCCAGTACTTC.

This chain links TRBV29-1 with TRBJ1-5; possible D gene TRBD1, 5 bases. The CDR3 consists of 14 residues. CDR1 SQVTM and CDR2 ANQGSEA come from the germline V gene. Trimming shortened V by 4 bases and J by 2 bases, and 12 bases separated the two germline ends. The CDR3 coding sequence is TGCAGCGTTGGAAGGGGCGAGGGCAATCAGCCCCAGCATTTT. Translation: CSVGRGEGNQPQHF.

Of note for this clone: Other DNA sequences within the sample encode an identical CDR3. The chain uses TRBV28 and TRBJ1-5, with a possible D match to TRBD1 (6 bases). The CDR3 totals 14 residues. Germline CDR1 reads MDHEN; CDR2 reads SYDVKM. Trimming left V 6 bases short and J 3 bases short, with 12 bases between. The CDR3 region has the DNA TGTGCCAGCAGCCCACCAGGGGTCAATCAGCCCCAGCATTTT. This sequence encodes CASSPPGVNQPQHF.

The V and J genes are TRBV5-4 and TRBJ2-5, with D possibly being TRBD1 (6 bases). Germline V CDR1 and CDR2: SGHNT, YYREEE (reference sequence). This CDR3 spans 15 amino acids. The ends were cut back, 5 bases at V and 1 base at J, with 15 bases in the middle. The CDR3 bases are TGTGCCAGCAGGGCCGGGACAAACATCCAAGAGACCCAGTACTTC. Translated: CASRAGTNIQETQYF. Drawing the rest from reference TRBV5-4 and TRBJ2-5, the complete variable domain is ETGVTQSPTHLIKTRGQQVTLRCSSQSGHNTVSWYQQALGQGPQFIFQYYREEENGRGNFPPRFSGLQFPNYSSELNVNALELDDSALYLCASRAGTNIQETQYFGPGTRLLVL.

Here the CDR3 reads CASSSPRQGNTEAFF. The CDR3 DNA is TGTGCCAGCAGTTCACCCCGACAGGGGAACACTGAAGCTTTCTTT. The gene calls are TRBV28 and TRBJ1-1; 7 bases are shared with TRBD1. The CDR3 is 15 residues long. The V segment lost 4 bases and the J segment 1 base; nucleotides outside the gene matches: 6. CDR1 MDHEN and CDR2 SYDVKM come from the germline V gene.

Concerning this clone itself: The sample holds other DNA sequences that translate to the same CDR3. The CDR3: CASSLVGSYEQYF. CDR3 nucleotide sequence: TGCGCCAGCAGCTTGGTAGGCTCCTACGAGCAGTACTTC. The V call is TRBV5-1, the J call TRBJ2-7, with unresolved D. The germline CDR1 and CDR2 sequences are SGHRS and YFSETQ. This CDR3 region has 13 residues. V was cut by 0 bases and J by 0 bases, with 4 bases left in between.

The CDR3 DNA reads as TGTGCCAGCAGTATACGGCTAAGCTCCTACAATGAGCAGTTCTTC. It translates to CASSIRLSSYNEQFF. The gene calls are TRBV6-5 and TRBJ2-1; D is ambiguous. V dropped 5 bases and J dropped 0 bases, with 11 bases sitting between them. The CDR3 extends over 15 amino acids. Germline CDR1 and CDR2: MNHEY and SVGAGI.

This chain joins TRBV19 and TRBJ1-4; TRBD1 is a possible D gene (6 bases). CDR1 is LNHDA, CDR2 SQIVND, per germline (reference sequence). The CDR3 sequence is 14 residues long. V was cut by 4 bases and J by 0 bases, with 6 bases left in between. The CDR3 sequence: CASSTGATNEKLFF. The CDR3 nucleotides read TGTGCCAGTAGTACAGGGGCAACTAATGAAAAACTGTTTTTT.

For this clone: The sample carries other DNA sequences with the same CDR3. In DNA form, the CDR3 reads TGCGCCAGCAGCTTAACGGGGAATCAGCCCCAGCATTTT. Translating gives CASSLTGNQPQHF. The rearrangement uses TRBV5-1 and TRBJ1-5; D is ambiguous. The CDR3 is 13 amino acids. Germline assignment: CDR1 SGHRS and CDR2 YFSETQ. V gave up 2 bases and J gave up 4 bases, with 7 bases separating them. Full variable domain (outside the CDR3, taken from reference TRBV5-1 and TRBJ1-5): KAGVTQTPRYLIKTRGQQVTLSCSPISGHRSVSWYQQTPGQGLQFLFEYFSETQRNKGNFPGRFSGRQFSNSRSEMNVSTLELGDSALYLCASSLTGNQPQHFGDGTRLSIL.

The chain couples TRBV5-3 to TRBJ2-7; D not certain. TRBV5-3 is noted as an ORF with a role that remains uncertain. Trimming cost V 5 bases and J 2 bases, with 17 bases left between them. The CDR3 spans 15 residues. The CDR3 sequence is CARSPAPDNPYEQYF. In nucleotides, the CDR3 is TGTGCCAGAAGTCCCGCTCCTGATAATCCCTACGAGCAGTACTTC.

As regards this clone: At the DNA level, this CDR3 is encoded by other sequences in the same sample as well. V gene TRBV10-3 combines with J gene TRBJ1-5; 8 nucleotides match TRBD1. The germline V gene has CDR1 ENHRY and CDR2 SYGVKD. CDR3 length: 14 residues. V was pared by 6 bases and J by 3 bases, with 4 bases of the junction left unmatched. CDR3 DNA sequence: TGTGCCATCAGGGAGGGACAGGACAATCAGCCCCAGCATTTT. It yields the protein CAIREGQDNQPQHF.

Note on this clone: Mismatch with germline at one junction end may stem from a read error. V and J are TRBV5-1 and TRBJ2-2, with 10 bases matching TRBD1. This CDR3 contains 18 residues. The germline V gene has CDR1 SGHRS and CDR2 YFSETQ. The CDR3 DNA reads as TGCGCCAGCAGCTTCCTAGCTCCGGGACAGGGGCTGGTAGGGGGGCTGTTTTTT. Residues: CASSFLAPGQGLVGGLFF.

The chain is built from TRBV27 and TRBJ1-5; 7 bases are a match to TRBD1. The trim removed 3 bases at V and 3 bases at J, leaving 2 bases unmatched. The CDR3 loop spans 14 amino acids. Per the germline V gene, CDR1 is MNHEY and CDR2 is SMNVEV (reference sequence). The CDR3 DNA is TGTGCCAGCAGTTTGCAGGGGGACAATCAGCCCCAGCATTTT. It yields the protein CASSLQGDNQPQHF.

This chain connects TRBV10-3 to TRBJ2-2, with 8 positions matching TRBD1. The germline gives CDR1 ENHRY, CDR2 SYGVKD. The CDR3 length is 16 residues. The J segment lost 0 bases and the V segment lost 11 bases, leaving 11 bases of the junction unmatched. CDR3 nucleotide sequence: TGTGCCGATCGGACAGGGAGAATCTCGAACACCGGGGAGCTGTTTTTT. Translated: CADRTGRISNTGELFF.

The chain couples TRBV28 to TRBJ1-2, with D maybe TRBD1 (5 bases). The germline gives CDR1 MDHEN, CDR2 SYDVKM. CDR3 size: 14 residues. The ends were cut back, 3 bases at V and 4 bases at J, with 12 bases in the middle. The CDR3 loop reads CASSFYRRGYGYTF. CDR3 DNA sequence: TGTGCCAGCAGTTTCTACAGGAGAGGCTATGGCTACACCTTC.

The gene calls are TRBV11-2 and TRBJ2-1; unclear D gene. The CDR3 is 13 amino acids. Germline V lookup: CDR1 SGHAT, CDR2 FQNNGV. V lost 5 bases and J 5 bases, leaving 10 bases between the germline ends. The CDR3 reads CASSRVPHNEQFF. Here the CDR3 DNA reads TGTGCCAGCAGCAGGGTCCCCCACAATGAGCAGTTCTTC.

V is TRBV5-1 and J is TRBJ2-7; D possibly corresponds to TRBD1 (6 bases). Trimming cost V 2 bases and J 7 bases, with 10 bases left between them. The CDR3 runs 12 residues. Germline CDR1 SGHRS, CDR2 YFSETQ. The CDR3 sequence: CASSFNREEQYF. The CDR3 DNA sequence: TGCGCCAGCAGCTTTAACAGGGAGGAGCAGTACTTC.

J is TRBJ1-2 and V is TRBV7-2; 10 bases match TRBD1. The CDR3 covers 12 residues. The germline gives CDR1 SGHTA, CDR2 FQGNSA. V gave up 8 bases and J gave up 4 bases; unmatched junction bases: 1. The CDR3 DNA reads TGTGCCAGCGGACAGGGGGGCTATGGCTACACCTTC. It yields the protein CASGQGGYGYTF.

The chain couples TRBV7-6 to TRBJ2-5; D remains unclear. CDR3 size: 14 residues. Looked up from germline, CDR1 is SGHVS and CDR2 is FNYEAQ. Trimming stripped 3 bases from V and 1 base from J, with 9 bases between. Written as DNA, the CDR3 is TGTGCCAGCAGCTTTAGGCGTCGCCAAGAGACCCAGTACTTC. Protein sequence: CASSFRRRQETQYF.

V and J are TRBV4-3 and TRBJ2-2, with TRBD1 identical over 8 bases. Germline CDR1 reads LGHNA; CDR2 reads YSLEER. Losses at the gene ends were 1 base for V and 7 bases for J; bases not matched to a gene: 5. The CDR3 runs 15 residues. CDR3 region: CASSQADRDGGELFF. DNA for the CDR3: TGCGCCAGCAGCCAAGCGGACAGGGACGGCGGGGAGCTGTTTTTT.